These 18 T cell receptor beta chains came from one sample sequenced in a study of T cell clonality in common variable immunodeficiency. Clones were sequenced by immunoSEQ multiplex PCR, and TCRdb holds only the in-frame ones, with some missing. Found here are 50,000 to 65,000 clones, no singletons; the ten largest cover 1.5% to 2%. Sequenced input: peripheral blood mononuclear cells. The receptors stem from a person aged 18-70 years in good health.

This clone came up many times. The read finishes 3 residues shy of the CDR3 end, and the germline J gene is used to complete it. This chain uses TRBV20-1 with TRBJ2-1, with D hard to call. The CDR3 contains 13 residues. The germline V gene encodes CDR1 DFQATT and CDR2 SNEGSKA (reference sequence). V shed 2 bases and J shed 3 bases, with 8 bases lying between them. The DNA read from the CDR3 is TGCAGTGCTAGATCCCTAGTCTACAATGAG. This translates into CSARSLVYNE. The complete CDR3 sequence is CSARSLVYNEQFF.

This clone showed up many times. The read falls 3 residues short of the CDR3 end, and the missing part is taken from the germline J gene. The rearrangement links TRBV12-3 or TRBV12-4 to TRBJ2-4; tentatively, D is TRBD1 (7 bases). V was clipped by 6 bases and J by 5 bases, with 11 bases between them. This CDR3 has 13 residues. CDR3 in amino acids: CASSFRGENIQYF. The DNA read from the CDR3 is TGTGCCAGCAGCTTCAGGGGGGAAAACATT.

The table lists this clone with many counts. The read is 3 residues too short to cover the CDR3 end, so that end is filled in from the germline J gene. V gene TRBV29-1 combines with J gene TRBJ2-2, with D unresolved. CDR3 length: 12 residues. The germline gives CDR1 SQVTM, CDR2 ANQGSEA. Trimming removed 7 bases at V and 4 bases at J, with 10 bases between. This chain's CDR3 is CSADTFTGELFF. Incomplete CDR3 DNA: TGCAGCGCTGACACTTTCACCGGGGAG.

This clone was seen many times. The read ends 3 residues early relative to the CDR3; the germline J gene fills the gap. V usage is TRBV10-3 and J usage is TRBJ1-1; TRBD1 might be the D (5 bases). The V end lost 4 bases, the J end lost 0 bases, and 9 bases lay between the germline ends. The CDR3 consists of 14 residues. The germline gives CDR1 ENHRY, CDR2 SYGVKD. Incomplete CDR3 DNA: TGTGCCATCAGTGCAGGGAAAATGAACACTGAA. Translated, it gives CAISAGKMNTE. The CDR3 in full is CAISAGKMNTEAFF.

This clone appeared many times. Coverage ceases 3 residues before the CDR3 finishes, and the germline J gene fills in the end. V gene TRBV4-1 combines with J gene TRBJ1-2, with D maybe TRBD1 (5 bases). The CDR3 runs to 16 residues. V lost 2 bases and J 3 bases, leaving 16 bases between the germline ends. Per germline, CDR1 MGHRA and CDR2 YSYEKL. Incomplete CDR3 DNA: TGCGCCAGCAGCCAACAGAACGCGGGGGGTGACTATGGC. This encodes CASSQQNAGGDYG. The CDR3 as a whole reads CASSQQNAGGDYGYTF.

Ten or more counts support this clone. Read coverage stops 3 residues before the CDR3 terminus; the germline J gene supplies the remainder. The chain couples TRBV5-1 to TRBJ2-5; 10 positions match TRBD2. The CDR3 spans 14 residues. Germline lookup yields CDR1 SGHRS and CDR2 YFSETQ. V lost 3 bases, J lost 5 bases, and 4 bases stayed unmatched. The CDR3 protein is CASSSATSGETQYF. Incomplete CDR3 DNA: TGCGCCAGCAGCTCGGCGACTAGCGGGGAGACC.

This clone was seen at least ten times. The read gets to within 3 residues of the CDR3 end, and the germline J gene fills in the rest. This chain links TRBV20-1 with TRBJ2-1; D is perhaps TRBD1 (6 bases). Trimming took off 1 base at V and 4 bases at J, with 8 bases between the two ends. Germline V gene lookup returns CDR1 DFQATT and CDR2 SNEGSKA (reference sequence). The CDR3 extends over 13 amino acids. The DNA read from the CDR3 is TGCAGTGCTAGAGGGACAGTTTACAATGAG. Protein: CSARGTVYNE. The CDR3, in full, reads CSARGTVYNEQFF.

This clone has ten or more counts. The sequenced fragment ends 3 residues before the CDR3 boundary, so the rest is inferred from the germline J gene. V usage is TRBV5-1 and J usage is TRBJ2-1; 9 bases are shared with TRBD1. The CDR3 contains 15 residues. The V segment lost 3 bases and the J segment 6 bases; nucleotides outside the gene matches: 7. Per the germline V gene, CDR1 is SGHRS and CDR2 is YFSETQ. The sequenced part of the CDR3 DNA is TGCGCCAGCAGCTCTCAGGGACAGGGATTCAATGAG. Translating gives CASSSQGQGFNE. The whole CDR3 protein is CASSSQGQGFNEQFF.

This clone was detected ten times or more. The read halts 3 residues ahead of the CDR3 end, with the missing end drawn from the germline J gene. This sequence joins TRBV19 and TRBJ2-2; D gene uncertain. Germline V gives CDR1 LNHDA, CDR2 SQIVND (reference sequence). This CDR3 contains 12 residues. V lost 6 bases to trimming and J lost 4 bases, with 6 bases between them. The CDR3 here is CASSFVTGELFF. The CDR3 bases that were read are TGTGCCAGTAGCTTTGTCACCGGGGAG.

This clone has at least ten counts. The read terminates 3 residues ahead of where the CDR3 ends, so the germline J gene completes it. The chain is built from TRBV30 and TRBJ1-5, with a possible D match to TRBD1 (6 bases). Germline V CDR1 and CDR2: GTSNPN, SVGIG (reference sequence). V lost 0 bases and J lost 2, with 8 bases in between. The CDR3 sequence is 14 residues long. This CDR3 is CAWSVQGGNQPQHF. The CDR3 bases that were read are TGTGCCTGGAGTGTACAGGGCGGCAATCAGCCC.

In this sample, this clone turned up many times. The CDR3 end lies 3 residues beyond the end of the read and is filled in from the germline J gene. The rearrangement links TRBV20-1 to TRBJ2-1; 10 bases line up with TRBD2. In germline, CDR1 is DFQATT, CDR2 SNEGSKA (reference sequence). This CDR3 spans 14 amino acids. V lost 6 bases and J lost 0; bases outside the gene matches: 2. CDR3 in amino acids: CSAPSGSSYNEQFF. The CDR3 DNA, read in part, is TGCAGTGCCCCTAGCGGGAGCTCCTACAATGAG.

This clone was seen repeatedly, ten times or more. The DNA read from the CDR3 is TGTGCCAGCAGCTCGCCACCCGGGACTAGCGGGGCGAGCTCCTACAATGAG. Protein: CASSSPPGTSGASSYNE. The CDR3 in full is CASSSPPGTSGASSYNEQFF. The rearrangement joins TRBV7-1 to TRBJ2-1, with 13 nucleotides matching TRBD2. The missing CDR3 end, 3 residues past where the read stops, is filled in from the germline J gene. TRBV7-1 counts as an open reading frame of uncertain function. This CDR3 spans 20 amino acids. V trimming: 3 bases; J trimming: 0 bases; junction bases outside the gene matches: 11.

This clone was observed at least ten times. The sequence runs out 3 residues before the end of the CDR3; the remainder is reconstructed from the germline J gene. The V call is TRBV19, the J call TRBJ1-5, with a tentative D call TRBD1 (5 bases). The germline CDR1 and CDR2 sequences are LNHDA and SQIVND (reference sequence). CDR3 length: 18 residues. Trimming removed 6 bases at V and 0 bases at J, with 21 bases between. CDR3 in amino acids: CASRSTVGIPYSNQPQHF. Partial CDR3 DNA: TGTGCCAGTAGATCGACAGTTGGGATCCCCTATAGCAATCAGCCC. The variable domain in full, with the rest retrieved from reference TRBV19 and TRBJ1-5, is DGGITQSPKYLFRKEGQNVTLSCEQNLNHDAMYWYRQDPGQGLRLIYYSQIVNDFQKGDIAEGYSVSREKKESFPLTVTSAQKNPTAFYLCASRSTVGIPYSNQPQHFGDGTRLSIL.

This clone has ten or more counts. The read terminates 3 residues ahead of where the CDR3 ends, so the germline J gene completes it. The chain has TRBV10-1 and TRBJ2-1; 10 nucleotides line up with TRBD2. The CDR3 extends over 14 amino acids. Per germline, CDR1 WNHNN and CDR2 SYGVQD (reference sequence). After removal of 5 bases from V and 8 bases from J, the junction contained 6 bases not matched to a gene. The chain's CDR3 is CASSSGGAVDEQFF. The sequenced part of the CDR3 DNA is TGCGCCAGCAGTAGCGGGGGGGCAGTCGATGAG.

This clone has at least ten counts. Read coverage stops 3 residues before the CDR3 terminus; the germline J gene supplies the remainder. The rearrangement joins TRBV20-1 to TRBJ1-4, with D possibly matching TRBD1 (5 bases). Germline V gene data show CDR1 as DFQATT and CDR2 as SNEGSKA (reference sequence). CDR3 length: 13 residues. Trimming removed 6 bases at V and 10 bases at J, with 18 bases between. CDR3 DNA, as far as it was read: TGCAGTGCGCCTCAGGCCGGGGGACGAAAA. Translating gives CSAPQAGGRK. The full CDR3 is CSAPQAGGRKLFF.

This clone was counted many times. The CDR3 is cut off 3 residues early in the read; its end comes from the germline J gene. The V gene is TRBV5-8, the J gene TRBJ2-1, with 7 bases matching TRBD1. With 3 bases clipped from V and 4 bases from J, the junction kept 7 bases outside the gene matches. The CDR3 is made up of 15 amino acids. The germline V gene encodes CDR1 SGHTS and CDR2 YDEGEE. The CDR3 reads CASSSRDSQYNEQFF. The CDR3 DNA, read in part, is TGTGCCAGCAGCTCTCGGGACAGTCAATACAATGAG.

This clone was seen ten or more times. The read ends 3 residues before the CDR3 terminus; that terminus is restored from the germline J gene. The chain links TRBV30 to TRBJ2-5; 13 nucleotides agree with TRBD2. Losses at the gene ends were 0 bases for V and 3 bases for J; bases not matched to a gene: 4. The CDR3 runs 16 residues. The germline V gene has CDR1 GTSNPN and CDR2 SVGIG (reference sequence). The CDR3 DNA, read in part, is TGTGCCTGGAGTGTGTCGGGACTAGCGGGAAAAGAGACC. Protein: CAWSVSGLAGKET. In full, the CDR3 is CAWSVSGLAGKETQYF.

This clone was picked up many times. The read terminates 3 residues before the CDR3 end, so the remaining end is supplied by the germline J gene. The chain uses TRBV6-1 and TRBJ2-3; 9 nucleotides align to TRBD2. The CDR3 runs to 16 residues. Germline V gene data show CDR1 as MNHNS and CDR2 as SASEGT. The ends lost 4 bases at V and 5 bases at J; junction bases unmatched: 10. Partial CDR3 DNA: TGTGCCAGCAGTGCTGGAGCTAGCGGGGCTCGAGATACG. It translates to CASSAGASGARDT. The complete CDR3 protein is CASSAGASGARDTQYF.